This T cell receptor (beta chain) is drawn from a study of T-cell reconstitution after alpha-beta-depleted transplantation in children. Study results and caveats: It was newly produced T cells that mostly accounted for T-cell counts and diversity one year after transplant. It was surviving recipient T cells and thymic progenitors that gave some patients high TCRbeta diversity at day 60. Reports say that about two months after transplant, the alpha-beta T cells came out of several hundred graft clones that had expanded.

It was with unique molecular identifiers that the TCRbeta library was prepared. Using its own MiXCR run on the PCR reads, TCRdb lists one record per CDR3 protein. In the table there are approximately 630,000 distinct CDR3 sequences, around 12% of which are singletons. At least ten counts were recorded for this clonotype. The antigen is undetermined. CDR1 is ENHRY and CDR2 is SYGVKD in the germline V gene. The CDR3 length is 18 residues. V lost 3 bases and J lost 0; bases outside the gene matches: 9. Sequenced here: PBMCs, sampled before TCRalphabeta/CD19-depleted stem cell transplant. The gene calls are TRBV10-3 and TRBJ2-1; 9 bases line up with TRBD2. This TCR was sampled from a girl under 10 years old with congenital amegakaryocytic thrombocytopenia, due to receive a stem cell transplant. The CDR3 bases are TGTGCCATCAGTGACCCGTCCCTAGCGGGATCCTCCTACAATGAGCAGTTCTTC. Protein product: CAISDPSLAGSSYNEQFF.